This TCR beta chain stems from a study of blood T cell repertoires in COVID-19. At the level of the study: Researchers got acute and convalescent COVID-19 samples from the United States, Italy and Spain.

With 4 bases clipped from V and 2 bases from J, the junction kept 9 bases outside the gene matches. The CDR3 has 17 amino acids. CDR1 and CDR2 from the germline V gene are KGHSH and LQKENI. As processed by the authors: Estimation of nucleated cell counts was performed using reference gene primer amplification. TCRdb's copy holds only in-frame clones and misses some; the assay was immunoSEQ multiplex PCR. The DNA gave D and trimming, while V, J and clone size come from that table. Altogether 200,000 to 250,000 clones are present, just under 85% being singletons, with the ten largest covering roughly 10%.

Sequencing was performed on peripheral blood. This TCR was sampled from a man aged 80 or over with acute or convalescent COVID-19. This chain links TRBV18 with TRBJ2-2; 8 bases agree with TRBD1. CDR3 coding DNA: TGTGCCAGCTCACGTATTGCCGGGACAGGTAACACCGGGGAGCTGTTTTTT. It yields the protein CASSRIAGTGNTGELFF.